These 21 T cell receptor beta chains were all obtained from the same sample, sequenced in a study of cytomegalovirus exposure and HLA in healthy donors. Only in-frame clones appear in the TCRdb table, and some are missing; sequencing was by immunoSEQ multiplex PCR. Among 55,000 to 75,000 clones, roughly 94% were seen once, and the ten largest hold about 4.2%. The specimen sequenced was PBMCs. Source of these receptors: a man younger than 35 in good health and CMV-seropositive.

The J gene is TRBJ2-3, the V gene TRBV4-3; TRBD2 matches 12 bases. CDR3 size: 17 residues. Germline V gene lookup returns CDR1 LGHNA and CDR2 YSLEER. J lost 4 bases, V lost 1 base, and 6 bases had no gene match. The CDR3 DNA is TGCGCCAGCAGCCAAGGTCTAGCGGGAGGGCCATCAGATACGCAGTATTTT. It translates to CASSQGLAGGPSDTQYF.

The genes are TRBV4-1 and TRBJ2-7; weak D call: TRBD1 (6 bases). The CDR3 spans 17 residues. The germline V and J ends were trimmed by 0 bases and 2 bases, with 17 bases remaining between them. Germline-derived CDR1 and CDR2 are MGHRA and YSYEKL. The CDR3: CASSQDGTGTLPYEQYF. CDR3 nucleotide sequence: TGCGCCAGCAGCCAAGACGGGACCGGGACACTTCCCTACGAGCAGTACTTC.

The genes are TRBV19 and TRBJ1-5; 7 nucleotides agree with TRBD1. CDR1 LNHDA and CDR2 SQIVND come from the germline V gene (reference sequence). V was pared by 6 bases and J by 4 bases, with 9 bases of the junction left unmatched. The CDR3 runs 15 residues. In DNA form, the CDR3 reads TGTGCCAGTAGCATACCGGGACAGTCAAATCAGCCCCAGCATTTT. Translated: CASSIPGQSNQPQHF.

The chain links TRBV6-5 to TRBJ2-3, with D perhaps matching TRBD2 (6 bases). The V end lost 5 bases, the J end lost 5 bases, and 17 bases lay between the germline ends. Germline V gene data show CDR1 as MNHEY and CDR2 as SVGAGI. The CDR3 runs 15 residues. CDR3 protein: CASSRSGPPEDTQYF. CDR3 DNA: TGTGCCAGCAGTCGTAGCGGACCCCCGGAAGATACGCAGTATTTT.

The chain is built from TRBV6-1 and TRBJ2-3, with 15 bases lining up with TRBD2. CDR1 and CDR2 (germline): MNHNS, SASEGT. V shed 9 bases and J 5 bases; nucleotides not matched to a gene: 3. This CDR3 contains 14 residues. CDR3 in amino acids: CASPGLAGGDTQYF. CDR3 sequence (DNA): TGTGCCAGTCCGGGACTAGCGGGGGGAGATACGCAGTATTTT.

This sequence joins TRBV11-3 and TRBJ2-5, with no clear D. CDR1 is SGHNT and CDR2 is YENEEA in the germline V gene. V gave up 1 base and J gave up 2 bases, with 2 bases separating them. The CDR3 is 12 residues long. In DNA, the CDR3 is TGTGCCAGCAGCTTAGTACAAGAGACCCAGTACTTC. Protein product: CASSLVQETQYF. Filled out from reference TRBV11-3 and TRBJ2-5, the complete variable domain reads EAGVVQSPRYKIIEKKQPVAFWCNPISGHNTLYWYLQNLGQGPELLIRYENEEAVDDSQLPKDRFSAERLKGVDSTLKIQPAELGDSAVYLCASSLVQETQYFGPGTRLLVL.

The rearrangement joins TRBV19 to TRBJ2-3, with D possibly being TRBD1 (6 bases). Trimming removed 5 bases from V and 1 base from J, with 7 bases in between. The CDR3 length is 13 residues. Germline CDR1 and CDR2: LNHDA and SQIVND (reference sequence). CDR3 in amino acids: CASSQGRTDTQYF. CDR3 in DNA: TGTGCCAGTAGTCAGGGGCGCACAGATACGCAGTATTTT.

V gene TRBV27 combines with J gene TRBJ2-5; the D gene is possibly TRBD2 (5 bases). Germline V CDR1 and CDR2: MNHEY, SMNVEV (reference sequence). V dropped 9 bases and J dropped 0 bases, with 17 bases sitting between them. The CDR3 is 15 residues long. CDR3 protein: CARKDDTRDQETQYF. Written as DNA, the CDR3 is TGTGCCAGAAAAGACGATACGCGGGACCAAGAGACCCAGTACTTC.

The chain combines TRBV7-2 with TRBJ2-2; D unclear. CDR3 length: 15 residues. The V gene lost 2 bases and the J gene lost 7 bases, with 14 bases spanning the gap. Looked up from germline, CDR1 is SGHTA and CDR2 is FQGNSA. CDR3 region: CASSLNTRRNGELFF. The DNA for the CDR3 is TGTGCCAGCAGCTTAAACACCCGGCGGAACGGGGAGCTGTTTTTT.

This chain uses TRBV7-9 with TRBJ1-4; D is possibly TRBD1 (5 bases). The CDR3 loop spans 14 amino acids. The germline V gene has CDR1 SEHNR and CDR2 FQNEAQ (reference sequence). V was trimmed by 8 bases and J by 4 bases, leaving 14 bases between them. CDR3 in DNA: TGTGCCAGCTTACCAAACCAGGGTAATGAAAAACTGTTTTTT. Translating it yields CASLPNQGNEKLFF.

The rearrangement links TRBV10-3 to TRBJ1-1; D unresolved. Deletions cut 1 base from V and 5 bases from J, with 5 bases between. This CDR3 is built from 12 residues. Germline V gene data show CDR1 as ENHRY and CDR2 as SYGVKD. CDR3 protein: CAISELSTEAFF. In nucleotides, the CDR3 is TGTGCCATCAGTGAGTTATCGACTGAAGCTTTCTTT.

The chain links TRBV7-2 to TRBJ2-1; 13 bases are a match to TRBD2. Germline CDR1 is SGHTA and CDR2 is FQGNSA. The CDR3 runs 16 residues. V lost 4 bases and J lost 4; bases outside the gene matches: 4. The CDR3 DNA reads TGTGCCAGCAGCTCGAGACTAGCGGGGGGATACAATGAGCAGTTCTTC. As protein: CASSSRLAGGYNEQFF.

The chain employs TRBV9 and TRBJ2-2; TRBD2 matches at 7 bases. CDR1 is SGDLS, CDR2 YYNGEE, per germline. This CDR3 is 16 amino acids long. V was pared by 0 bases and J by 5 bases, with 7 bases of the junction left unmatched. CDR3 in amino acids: CASSVATSVRTGELFF. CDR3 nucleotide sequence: TGTGCCAGCAGCGTAGCAACTAGCGTTCGGACCGGGGAGCTGTTTTTT.

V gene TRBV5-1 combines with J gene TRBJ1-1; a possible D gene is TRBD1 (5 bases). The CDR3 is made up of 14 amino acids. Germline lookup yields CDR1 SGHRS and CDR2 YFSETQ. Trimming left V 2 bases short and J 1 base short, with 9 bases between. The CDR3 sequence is CASSFMGQNTEAFF. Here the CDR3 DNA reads TGCGCCAGCAGCTTTATGGGGCAGAACACTGAAGCTTTCTTT.

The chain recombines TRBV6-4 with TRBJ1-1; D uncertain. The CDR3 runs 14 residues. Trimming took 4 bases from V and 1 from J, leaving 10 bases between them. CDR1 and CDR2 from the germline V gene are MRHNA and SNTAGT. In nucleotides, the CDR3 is TGTGCCAGCAGTGGCTCGGGAGCGAACACTGAAGCTTTCTTT. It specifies CASSGSGANTEAFF.

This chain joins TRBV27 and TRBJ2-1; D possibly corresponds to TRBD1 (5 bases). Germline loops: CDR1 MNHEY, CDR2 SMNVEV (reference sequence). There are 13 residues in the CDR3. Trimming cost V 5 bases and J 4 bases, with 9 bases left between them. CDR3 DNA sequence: TGTGCCAGCAGTCATACAGGTTACAATGAGCAGTTCTTC. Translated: CASSHTGYNEQFF.

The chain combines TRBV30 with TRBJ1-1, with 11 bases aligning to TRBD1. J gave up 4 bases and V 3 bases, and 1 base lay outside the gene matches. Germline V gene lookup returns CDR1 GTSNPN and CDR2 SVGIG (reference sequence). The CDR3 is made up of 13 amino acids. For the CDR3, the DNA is TGTGCCTGGAGGGGACAGGGGGGCACTGAAGCTTTCTTT. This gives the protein CAWRGQGGTEAFF.

The CDR3 coding sequence is TGTGCCAGCAGGGAGAGCAATGAGCAGTTCTTC. Protein sequence: CASRESNEQFF. The V gene is TRBV6-5, the J gene TRBJ2-1; no clear D gene. The CDR3 consists of 11 residues. The V gene lost 6 bases and the J gene lost 6 bases, with 6 bases spanning the gap. The V gene's germline CDR1 is MNHEY and CDR2 SVGAGI.

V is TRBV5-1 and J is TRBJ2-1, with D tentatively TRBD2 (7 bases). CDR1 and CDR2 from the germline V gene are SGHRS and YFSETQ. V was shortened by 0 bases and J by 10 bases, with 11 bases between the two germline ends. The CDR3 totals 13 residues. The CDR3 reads CASSLAGGPEQFF. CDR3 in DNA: TGCGCCAGCAGCTTGGCCGGGGGGCCCGAGCAGTTCTTC.

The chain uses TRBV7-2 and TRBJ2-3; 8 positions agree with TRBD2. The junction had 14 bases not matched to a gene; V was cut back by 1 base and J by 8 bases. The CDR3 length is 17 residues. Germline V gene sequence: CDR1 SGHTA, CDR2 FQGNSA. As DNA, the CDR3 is TGTGCCAGCAGCTTAGTGTCGCCCAGCGGGGGTAGACTTACGCAGTATTTT. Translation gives CASSLVSPSGGRLTQYF.

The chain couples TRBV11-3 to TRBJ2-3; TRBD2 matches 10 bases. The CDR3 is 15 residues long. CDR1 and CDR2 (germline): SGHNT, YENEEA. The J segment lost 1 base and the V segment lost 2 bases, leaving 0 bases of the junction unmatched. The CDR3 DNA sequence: TGTGCCAGCAGCTTAAGCGGGAGGGGCACAGATACGCAGTATTTT. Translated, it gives CASSLSGRGTDTQYF. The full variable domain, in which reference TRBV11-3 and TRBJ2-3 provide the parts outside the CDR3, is EAGVVQSPRYKIIEKKQPVAFWCNPISGHNTLYWYLQNLGQGPELLIRYENEEAVDDSQLPKDRFSAERLKGVDSTLKIQPAELGDSAVYLCASSLSGRGTDTQYFGPGTRLTVL.